Listed below are T cell receptor beta chains from one sample, sequenced in a study of blood T cell repertoires in COVID-19. Profiled with immunoSEQ multiplex PCR; TCRdb holds only in-frame clones, not every one. The table lists 150,000 to 160,000 clones, about 73% of them singletons. Sequenced material: peripheral blood. All receptors derive from a man older than 75 with acute or convalescent COVID-19. CDR3s include the opening cysteine and the closing phenylalanine or tryptophan. A D gene is named only where the DNA matches it firmly. Size is omitted from some rows. Given values are once, few, many or a class for expanded clones.

.	.	TRBV30	TRBJ1-1	CAWSGVPMNTEAFF	TGTGCCTGGAGTGGAGTTCCAATGAACACTGAAGCTTTCTTT
TRBD1	.	TRBV18	TRBJ1-5	CASSPSRGIGLQPQHF	TGTGCCAGCTCACCTAGCAGGGGGATCGGTCTTCAGCCCCAGCATTTT
TRBD1	.	TRBV30	TRBJ1-2	CARTGGFGYTF	TGTGCCAGAACAGGGGGCTTCGGCTACACCTTC
.	.	TRBV5-1	TRBJ1-1	CASSLGVMNTEAFF	TGCGCCAGCAGCTTGGGTGTCATGAACACTGAAGCTTTCTTT
.	.	TRBV6-5	TRBJ1-2	CASREGLLYGYTF	TGTGCCAGCAGGGAGGGACTCCTCTATGGCTACACCTTC
TRBD1	.	TRBV5-1	TRBJ1-4	CASSGTGGSANEKLFF	TGCGCCAGCAGCGGGACAGGGGGCTCGGCTAATGAAAAACTGTTTTTT
TRBD2	.	TRBV2	TRBJ2-2	CASRRLATGELFF	TGTGCCAGCAGAAGACTAGCGACCGGGGAGCTGTTTTTT
TRBD2	.	TRBV7-3	TRBJ2-5	CASSSSSGETQYF	TGTGCCAGCAGCTCCTCTAGCGGAGAGACCCAGTACTTC
TRBD1	.	TRBV11-2	TRBJ1-1	CASSPQGTTEAFF	TGTGCCAGCAGCCCACAGGGGACCACTGAAGCTTTCTTT
.	.	TRBV6-5	TRBJ1-2	CASSYSVRVGGYTF	TGTGCCAGCAGTTACTCGGTCAGGGTAGGAGGCTACACCTTC
TRBD2	.	TRBV10-3	TRBJ2-3	CAITKRGDEDTQYF	TGTGCCATCACTAAGCGGGGGGATGAAGATACGCAGTATTTT
TRBD2	.	TRBV15	TRBJ2-1	CATKLAGSLLRPQFF	TGTGCCACAAAGTTAGCGGGGTCCCTCTTACGGCCGCAGTTCTTC
.	few	TRBV20-1	TRBJ1-1	CSASSGTANSYVYTEAFF	TGCAGTGCTAGTTCGGGTACGGCAAATTCTTATGTTTACACTGAAGCTTTCTTT
TRBD1	.	TRBV5-4	TRBJ1-2	CASSRNPRQGGNYGYTF	TGTGCCAGCAGTCGTAACCCGCGACAGGGGGGGAACTATGGCTACACCTTC
.	.	TRBV27	TRBJ2-7	CASSTLGGSYEQYF	TGTGCCAGCAGCACACTCGGGGGCTCCTACGAGCAGTACTTC
TRBD2	.	TRBV6-1	TRBJ2-5	CASSEGIAGGLETQYF	TGTGCCAGCAGTGAAGGAATAGCGGGGGGGCTCGAGACCCAGTACTTC
.	.	TRBV29-1	TRBJ2-1	CSVVQGGSYNEQFF	TGCAGCGTTGTGCAGGGAGGATCCTACAATGAGCAGTTCTTC
.	.	TRBV29-1	TRBJ2-1	CSVELRDWQFF	TGCAGCGTTGAACTCCGGGACTGGCAGTTCTTC
TRBD2	.	TRBV11-2	TRBJ2-4	CASSPTASGGNIQYF	TGTGCCAGCAGCCCCACGGCCAGCGGGGGTAACATTCAGTACTTC
.	.	TRBV6-2/TRBV6-3	TRBJ1-2	CASSSTTVQQIYTF	TGTGCCAGCAGTTCCACCACAGTTCAGCAAATATACACCTTC
.	.	TRBV6-6	TRBJ1-1	CASSYALTRGGTEAFF	TGTGCCAGCAGTTATGCTTTAACCAGGGGTGGGACTGAAGCTTTCTTT
TRBD1	.	TRBV5-5	TRBJ1-2	CASSSDREGYGYTF	TGTGCCAGCAGCTCGGACAGGGAAGGCTATGGCTACACCTTC
.	.	TRBV29-1	TRBJ2-5	CSVRRGPETQYF	TGCAGCGTCCGCAGAGGGCCAGAGACCCAGTACTTC
.	.	TRBV2	TRBJ1-1	CASIGGTRNTEAFF	TGTGCCAGCATCGGAGGGACGAGAAACACTGAAGCTTTCTTT
.	.	TRBV2	TRBJ2-6	CASSEDGAGANVLTF	TGTGCCAGCAGTGAAGACGGGGCTGGGGCCAACGTCCTGACTTTC
TRBD1	.	TRBV3-1/TRBV3-2	TRBJ1-5	CASSQGTGYQPQHF	TGTGCCAGCAGCCAAGGGACAGGTTATCAGCCCCAGCATTTT
TRBD1	.	TRBV7-2	TRBJ1-2	CASSLAAGTGHGYTF	TGTGCCAGCAGCTTAGCCGCGGGGACAGGCCATGGCTACACCTTC
TRBD2	.	TRBV2	TRBJ2-5	CASSEALAGPQETQYF	TGTGCCAGCAGCGAAGCGCTAGCGGGGCCCCAAGAGACCCAGTACTTC
.	.	TRBV11-2	TRBJ2-5	CASSLVFQGQETQYF	TGTGCCAGCAGCTTAGTTTTTCAGGGCCAAGAGACCCAGTACTTC
TRBD1	.	TRBV3-1/TRBV3-2	TRBJ1-2	CASSQGGQAGYGYTF	TGTGCCAGCAGCCAAGGGGGACAGGCCGGCTATGGCTACACCTTC
.	.	TRBV27	TRBJ1-2	CASSFGGFYGYTF	TGTGCCAGCAGTTTTGGAGGATTCTATGGCTACACCTTC
.	.	TRBV5-1	TRBJ2-5	CASSRLGDKEETQYF	TGCGCCAGCAGTCGGTTGGGGGACAAAGAGGAGACCCAGTACTTC
.	.	TRBV27	TRBJ2-3	CASSLWGTRGSQVTQYF	TGTGCCAGCAGTTTATGGGGAACCCGGGGGTCACAGGTTACGCAGTATTTT
.	.	TRBV11-3	TRBJ1-1	CASSLEWGTLNTEAFF	TGTGCCAGCAGCTTAGAATGGGGCACGCTCAACACTGAAGCTTTCTTT
TRBD1	once	TRBV28	TRBJ1-2	CASSLDRDGYTF	TGTGCCAGCAGTTTGGACAGGGACGGCTACACCTTC
TRBD1	.	TRBV18	TRBJ1-1	CASSAGQGATEAFF	TGTGCCAGCTCGGCCGGACAGGGGGCCACTGAAGCTTTCTTT
TRBD1	.	TRBV28	TRBJ1-1	CASSWGQGGAEAFF	TGTGCCAGCAGTTGGGGACAGGGAGGCGCTGAAGCTTTCTTT
.	.	TRBV6-5	TRBJ1-2	CASRDFRTALYGYTF	TGTGCCAGCAGAGACTTTCGGACAGCTTTATATGGCTACACCTTC
TRBD2	once	TRBV6-2/TRBV6-3	TRBJ2-3	CASSPTGLARTDTQYF	TGTGCCAGCAGTCCGACCGGACTAGCCCGCACAGATACGCAGTATTTT
.	once	TRBV9	TRBJ1-6	CASSQDTGWSNSPLHF	TGTGCCAGCAGCCAAGATACAGGGTGGAGTAATTCACCCCTCCACTTT
.	.	TRBV5-1	TRBJ1-1	CASHRPEDGGNTEAFF	TGCGCCAGCCACCGACCTGAAGATGGCGGGAACACTGAAGCTTTCTTT
.	.	TRBV19	TRBJ2-2	CASSIDPVTGSGELFF	TGTGCCAGTAGTATAGACCCAGTAACAGGGAGCGGGGAGCTGTTTTTT
TRBD1	.	TRBV6-4	TRBJ2-1	CASEPGQGANEQFF	TGTGCCAGCGAACCGGGACAGGGGGCCAATGAGCAGTTCTTC
TRBD1	once	TRBV5-1	TRBJ2-7	CASSPQGPSYEQYF	TGCGCCAGCAGCCCACAGGGGCCCTCCTACGAGCAGTACTTC